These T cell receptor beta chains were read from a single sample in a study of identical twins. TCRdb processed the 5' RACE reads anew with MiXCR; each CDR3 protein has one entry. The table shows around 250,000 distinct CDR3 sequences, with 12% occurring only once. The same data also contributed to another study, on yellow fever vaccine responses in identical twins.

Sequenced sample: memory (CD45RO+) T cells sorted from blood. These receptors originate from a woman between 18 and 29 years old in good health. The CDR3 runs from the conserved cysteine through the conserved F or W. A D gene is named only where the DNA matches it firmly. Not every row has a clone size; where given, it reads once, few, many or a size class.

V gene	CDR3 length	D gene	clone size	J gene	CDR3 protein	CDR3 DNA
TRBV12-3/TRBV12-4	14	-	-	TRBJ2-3	CASSPDALGDTQYF	TGTGCCAGCAGCCCAGATGCATTGGGAGATACGCAGTATTTT
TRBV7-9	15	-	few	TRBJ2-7	CASSLGVTRAYEQYF	TGTGCCAGCAGCTTAGGAGTAACGAGGGCCTACGAGCAGTACTTC
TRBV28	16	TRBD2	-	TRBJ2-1	CASSLWGGGADNEQFF	TGTGCCAGCAGTTTATGGGGCGGGGGGGCCGACAATGAGCAGTTCTTC
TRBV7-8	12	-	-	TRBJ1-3	CASSSLTNTIYF	TGTGCCAGCAGCTCACTCACGAACACCATATATTTT
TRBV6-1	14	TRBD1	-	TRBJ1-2	CASSESQGVEGYTF	TGTGCCAGCAGTGAATCTCAGGGGGTCGAAGGCTACACCTTC
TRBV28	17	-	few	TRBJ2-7	CASSLRADGGGLYEQYF	TGTGCCAGCAGTTTAAGGGCTGATGGAGGGGGTTTATACGAGCAGTACTTC
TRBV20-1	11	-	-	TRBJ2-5	CSARDRLGVYF	TGCAGTGCTAGAGATCGGCTAGGTGTGTACTTC
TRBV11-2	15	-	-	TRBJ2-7	CATSWGSASGYEQYF	TGTGCCACCTCCTGGGGTTCGGCATCGGGCTACGAGCAGTACTTC
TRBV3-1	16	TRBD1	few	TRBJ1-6	CASSQPPTGVGLSLHF	TGTGCCAGCAGCCAACCCCCGACAGGGGTTGGTTTGTCCCTCCACTTT
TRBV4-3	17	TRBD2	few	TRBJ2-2	CASSQGPSGTYTGELFF	TGCGCCAGCAGCCAAGGCCCTAGCGGGACGTACACCGGGGAGCTGTTTTTT
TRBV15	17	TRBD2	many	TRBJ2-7	CATSRDLGLAASYEQYF	TGTGCCACCAGCAGAGATTTGGGACTAGCGGCCTCCTACGAGCAGTACTTC
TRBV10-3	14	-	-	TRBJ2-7	CAIGQQASSYEQYF	TGTGCCATCGGTCAACAGGCGTCCTCCTACGAGCAGTACTTC
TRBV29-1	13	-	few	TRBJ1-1	CSAPGPGGTEAFF	TGCAGCGCCCCGGGGCCGGGAGGCACTGAAGCTTTCTTT
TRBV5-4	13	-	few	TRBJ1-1	CASSYTLNTEAFF	TGTGCCAGCAGCTATACATTAAACACTGAAGCTTTCTTT
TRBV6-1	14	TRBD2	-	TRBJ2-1	CASSGLAVYNEQFF	TGTGCCAGCTCGGGACTAGCAGTGTACAATGAGCAGTTCTTC
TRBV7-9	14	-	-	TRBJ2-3	CASSLGARGDTQYF	TGTGCCAGCAGCTTAGGGGCCCGGGGGGATACGCAGTATTTT
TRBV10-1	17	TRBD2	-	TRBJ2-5	CASTLWLAGEKQETQYF	TGCGCCAGCACGTTGTGGCTAGCGGGGGAGAAACAAGAGACCCAGTACTTC
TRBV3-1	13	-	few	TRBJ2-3	CASSQVSVDTQYF	TGTGCCAGCAGCCAAGTTAGTGTGGATACGCAGTATTTT
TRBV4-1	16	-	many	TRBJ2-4	CASSPTQSLAKNIQYF	TGCGCCAGCAGCCCTACCCAGAGTCTAGCCAAAAACATTCAGTACTTC
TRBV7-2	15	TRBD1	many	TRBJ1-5	CASRGRGQGDQPQHF	TGTGCCAGCAGGGGACGGGGACAGGGGGATCAGCCCCAGCATTTT
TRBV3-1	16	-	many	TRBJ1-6	CASSQGVQAHNSPLHF	TGTGCCAGCAGCCAAGGTGTCCAGGCACATAATTCACCCCTCCACTTT
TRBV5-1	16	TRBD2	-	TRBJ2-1	CASSLPSGGIYNEQFF	TGCGCCAGCAGCTTACCTAGCGGGGGGATATACAATGAGCAGTTCTTC
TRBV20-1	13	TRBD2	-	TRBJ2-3	CSAEAGVTDTQYF	TGCAGTGCTGAAGCGGGGGTCACAGATACGCAGTATTTT
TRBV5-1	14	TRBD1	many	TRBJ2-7	CASSLTGTAYEQYF	TGCGCCAGCAGCCTTACCGGGACAGCCTACGAGCAGTACTTC
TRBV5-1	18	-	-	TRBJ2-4	CASSLAIGPGGAKNIQYF	TGCGCCAGCAGCTTGGCCATAGGGCCAGGGGGGGCCAAAAACATTCAGTACTTC
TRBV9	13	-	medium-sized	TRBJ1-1	CASSPTGNTEAFF	TGTGCCAGCAGCCCTACAGGGAACACTGAAGCTTTCTTT
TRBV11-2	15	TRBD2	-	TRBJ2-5	CASSLVGGGEETQYF	TGTGCCAGCAGCTTAGTTGGCGGGGGGGAAGAGACCCAGTACTTC
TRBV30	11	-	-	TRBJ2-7	CASHRGHEQYF	TGTGCCTCCCACCGGGGCCACGAGCAGTACTTC
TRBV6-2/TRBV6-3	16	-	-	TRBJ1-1	CASSYWSGALNTEAFF	TGTGCCAGCAGTTACTGGAGTGGGGCCCTGAACACTGAAGCTTTCTTT
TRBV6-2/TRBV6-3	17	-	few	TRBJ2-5	CAWSRDCTFRLEETQYF	TGTGCCTGGTCCAGGGATTGTACTTTTCGGTTAGAAGAGACCCAGTACTTC
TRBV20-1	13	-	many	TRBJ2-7	CSARRGEPYEQYF	TGCAGTGCTCGGCGCGGTGAGCCCTACGAGCAGTACTTC
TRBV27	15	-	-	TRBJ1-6	CASSLFGPTNSPLHF	TGTGCCAGCAGTTTATTCGGACCGACGAATTCACCCCTCCACTTT
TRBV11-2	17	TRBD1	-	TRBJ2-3	CASSLEGTGGPADTQYF	TGTGCCAGCAGCTTAGAAGGGACAGGGGGCCCAGCAGATACGCAGTATTTT
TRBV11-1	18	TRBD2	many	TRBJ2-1	CASSLRASIAGGPHEQFF	TGTGCCAGCAGTTTACGCGCCAGCATAGCGGGAGGGCCCCATGAGCAGTTCTTC
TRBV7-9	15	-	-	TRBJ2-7	CASSTDSRRSYEQYF	TGTGCCAGCAGCACCGACAGTAGGCGTTCCTACGAGCAGTACTTC
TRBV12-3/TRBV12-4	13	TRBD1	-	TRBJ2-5	CASSWTGAETQYF	TGTGCCAGCAGTTGGACAGGGGCAGAGACCCAGTACTTC
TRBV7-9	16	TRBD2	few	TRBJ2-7	CASSPSSGRASGEQYF	TGTGCCAGCAGCCCCTCTAGCGGGAGGGCTAGCGGGGAGCAGTACTTC
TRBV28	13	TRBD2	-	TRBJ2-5	CASVREIMETQYF	TGTGCCAGCGTGCGGGAGATTATGGAGACCCAGTACTTC
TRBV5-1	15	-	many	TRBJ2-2	CASSVQTGNTGELFF	TGCGCCAGCAGCGTTCAGACAGGGAACACCGGGGAGCTGTTTTTT
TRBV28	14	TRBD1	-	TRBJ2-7	CASSTTGKSYEQYF	TGTGCCAGCAGCACGACAGGGAAGTCCTACGAGCAGTACTTC
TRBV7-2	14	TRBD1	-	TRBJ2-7	CASSPGGSVNEQYF	TGTGCCAGCAGCCCAGGGGGAAGCGTGAACGAGCAGTACTTC
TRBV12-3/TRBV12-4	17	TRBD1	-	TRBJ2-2	CASSSNRGGLRTGELFF	TGTGCCAGCAGCTCCAACAGGGGTGGCCTTCGAACCGGGGAGCTGTTTTTT
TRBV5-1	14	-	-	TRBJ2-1	CARKQADQGNEQFF	TGCGCCAGAAAACAGGCGGATCAAGGCAATGAGCAGTTCTTC
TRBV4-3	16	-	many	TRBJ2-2	CASSQDRGGNTGELFF	TGCGCCAGCAGCCAAGATCGTGGTGGGAACACCGGGGAGCTGTTTTTT
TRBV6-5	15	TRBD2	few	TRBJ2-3	CASSSSGVGSDTQYF	TGTGCCAGCAGTTCTAGCGGGGTGGGGTCAGATACGCAGTATTTT
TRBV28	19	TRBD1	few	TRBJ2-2	CASRTGARLVGSGGGELFF	TGTGCCAGCAGGACAGGGGCGAGACTAGTGGGGTCGGGCGGCGGGGAGCTGTTTTTT
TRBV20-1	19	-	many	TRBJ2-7	CSARGDTKGSSFVMSEQYF	TGCAGTGCCAGGGGGGACACTAAGGGGTCTTCATTTGTAATGTCCGAGCAGTACTTC
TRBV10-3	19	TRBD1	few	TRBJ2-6	CAISPTSGTGGYGANVLTF	TGTGCCATCAGTCCTACTTCCGGGACAGGGGGTTATGGGGCCAACGTCCTGACTTTC
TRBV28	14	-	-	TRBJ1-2	CASSPHSRVDGYTF	TGTGCCAGCAGTCCGCACTCGCGGGTTGATGGCTACACCTTC
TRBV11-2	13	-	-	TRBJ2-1	CVSSLDGRSEQFF	TGTGTCAGCAGCTTAGATGGCAGGTCTGAGCAGTTCTTC
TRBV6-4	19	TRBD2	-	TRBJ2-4	CASRDPGSGSALAKNIQYF	TGTGCCAGCAGGGACCCAGGTAGCGGGAGCGCCCTAGCCAAAAACATTCAGTACTTC